This note documents a single TCR beta chain sequence. The CDR3 is 13 residues long. CDR1 is MDHEN, CDR2 SYDVKM, per germline. J lost 1 base, V lost 5 bases, and 1 base had no gene match. Both 60 Vbeta primers and 13 Jbeta primers went into the PCR. The assay was immunoSEQ multiplex PCR, and TCRdb's table has in-frame clones only and misses some. Reported are 65,000 to 85,000 clones; the ten largest clones contain approximately 1.5%. This entry comes from a study of cytomegalovirus exposure and HLA in healthy donors. The source of this sequence is a woman in her sixties or seventies in good health and CMV-seronegative. The chain has TRBV28 and TRBJ2-5; 7 positions agree with TRBD2. Sequencing was done on a sample of PBMCs. The CDR3 region has the DNA TGTGCCAGCAGTAGCGGGGCCCAAGAGACCCAGTACTTC. Amino acid sequence: CASSSGAQETQYF.